This note documents a single T cell receptor beta chain sequence. The data were taken from a study of identical twins. CDR1 is SSHAT and CDR2 is FNYEAQ in the germline V gene (reference sequence). Between the trimmed V and J ends, which lost 3 bases and 10 bases, there was a span of 17 bases. This CDR3 spans 14 amino acids. TCRdb re-analysed the 5' RACE reads in MiXCR, keeping a single row per CDR3 protein. The profile covers under 250,000 distinct CDR3 sequences, with around 10% appearing a single time and 5.1% taken by the ten largest. Sequenced input: memory (CD45RO+) T cells sorted from blood. The chain combines TRBV7-7 with TRBJ2-3; D is tentatively TRBD1 or TRBD2 (5 bases each). This clonotype was sampled from a woman younger than 30 in good health. The CDR3 DNA sequence: TGTGCCAGCAGCTTGGTCCAAGGGGACGGGGCGCAGTATTTT. Residues: CASSLVQGDGAQYF.